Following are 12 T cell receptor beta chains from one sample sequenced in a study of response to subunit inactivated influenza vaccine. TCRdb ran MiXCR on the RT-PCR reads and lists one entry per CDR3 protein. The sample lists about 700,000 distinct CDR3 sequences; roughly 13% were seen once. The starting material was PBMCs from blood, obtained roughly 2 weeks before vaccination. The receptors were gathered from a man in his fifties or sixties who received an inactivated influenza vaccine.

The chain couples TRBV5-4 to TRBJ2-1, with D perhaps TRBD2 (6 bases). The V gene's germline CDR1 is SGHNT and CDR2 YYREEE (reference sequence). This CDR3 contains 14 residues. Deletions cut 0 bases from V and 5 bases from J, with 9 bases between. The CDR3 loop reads CASSLESGHNEQFF. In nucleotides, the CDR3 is TGTGCCAGCAGCTTGGAGAGCGGGCACAATGAGCAGTTCTTC.

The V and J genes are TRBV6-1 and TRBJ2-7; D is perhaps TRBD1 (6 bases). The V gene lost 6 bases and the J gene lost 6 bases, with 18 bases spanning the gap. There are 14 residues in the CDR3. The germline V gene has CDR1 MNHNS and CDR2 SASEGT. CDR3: CASRTGPGVAEQYF. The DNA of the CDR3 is TGTGCCAGCAGAACAGGTCCAGGGGTGGCCGAGCAGTACTTC.

CDR3 amino acids: CSAGGTGTKQETQYF. For the CDR3, the DNA is TGCAGTGCTGGCGGCACCGGGACTAAGCAAGAGACCCAGTACTTC. V and J are TRBV20-1 and TRBJ2-5, with 7 bases lining up with TRBD2. V gave up 5 bases and J gave up 2 bases; unmatched junction bases: 11. The CDR3 spans 15 residues. Germline V gene sequence: CDR1 DFQATT, CDR2 SNEGSKA (reference sequence).

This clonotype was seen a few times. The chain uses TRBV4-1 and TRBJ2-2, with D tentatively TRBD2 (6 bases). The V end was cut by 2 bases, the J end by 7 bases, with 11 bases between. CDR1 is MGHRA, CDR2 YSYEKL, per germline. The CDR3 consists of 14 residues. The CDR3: CASSQRGTLGELFF. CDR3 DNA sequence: TGCGCCAGCAGCCAAAGAGGGACTCTCGGGGAGCTGTTTTTT.

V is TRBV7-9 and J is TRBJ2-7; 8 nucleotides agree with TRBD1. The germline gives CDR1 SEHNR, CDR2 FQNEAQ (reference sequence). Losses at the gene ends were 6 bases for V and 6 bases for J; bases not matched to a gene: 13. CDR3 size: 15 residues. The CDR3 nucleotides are TGTGCCAGCAGAGCCCAGGGGGCGAGGTCGGGCGAGCAGTACTTC. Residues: CASRAQGARSGEQYF.

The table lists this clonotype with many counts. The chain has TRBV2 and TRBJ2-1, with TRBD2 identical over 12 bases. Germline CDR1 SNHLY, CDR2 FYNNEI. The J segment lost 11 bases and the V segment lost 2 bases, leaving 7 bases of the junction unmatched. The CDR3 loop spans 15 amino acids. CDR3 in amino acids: CASSEPSGGAIQQFF. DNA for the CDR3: TGTGCCAGCAGTGAACCTAGCGGGGGGGCCATTCAGCAGTTCTTC.

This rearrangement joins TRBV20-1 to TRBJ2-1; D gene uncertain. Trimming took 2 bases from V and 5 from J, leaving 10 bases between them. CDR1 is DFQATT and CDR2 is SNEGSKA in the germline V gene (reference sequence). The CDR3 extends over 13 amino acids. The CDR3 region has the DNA TGCAGTGCTAGACTAGGATTACACAATGAGCAGTTCTTC. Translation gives CSARLGLHNEQFF.

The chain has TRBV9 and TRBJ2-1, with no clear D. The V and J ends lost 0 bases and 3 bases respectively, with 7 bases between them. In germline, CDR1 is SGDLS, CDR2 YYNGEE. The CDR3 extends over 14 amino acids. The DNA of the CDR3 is TGTGCCAGCAGCGTAGGGAATGTCTACAATGAGCAGTTCTTC. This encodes CASSVGNVYNEQFF. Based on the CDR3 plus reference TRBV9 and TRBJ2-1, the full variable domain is DSGVTQTPKHLITATGQRVTLRCSPRSGDLSVYWYQQSLDQGLQFLIQYYNGEERAKGNILERFSAQQFPDLHSELNLSSLELGDSALYFCASSVGNVYNEQFFGPGTRLTVL.

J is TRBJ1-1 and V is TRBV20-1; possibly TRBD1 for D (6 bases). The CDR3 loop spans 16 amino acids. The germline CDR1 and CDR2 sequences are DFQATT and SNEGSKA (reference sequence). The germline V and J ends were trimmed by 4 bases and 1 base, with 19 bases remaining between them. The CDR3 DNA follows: TGCAGTGCTACCGGCGCGGGGGGGGGGCAGAACACTGAAGCTTTCTTT. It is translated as CSATGAGGGQNTEAFF.

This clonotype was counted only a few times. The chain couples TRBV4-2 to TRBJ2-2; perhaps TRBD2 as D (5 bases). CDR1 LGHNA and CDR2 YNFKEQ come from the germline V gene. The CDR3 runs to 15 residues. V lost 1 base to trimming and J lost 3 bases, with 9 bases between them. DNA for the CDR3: TGTGCCAGCAGCCAAGGAGGGTCGGACACCGGGGAGCTGTTTTTT. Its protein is CASSQGGSDTGELFF.

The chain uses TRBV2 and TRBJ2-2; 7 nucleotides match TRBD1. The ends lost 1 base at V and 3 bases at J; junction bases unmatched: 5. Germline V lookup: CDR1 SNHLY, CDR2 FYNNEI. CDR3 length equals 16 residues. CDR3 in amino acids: CASSEVGQTYTGELFF. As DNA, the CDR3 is TGTGCCAGCAGTGAAGTGGGACAGACTTACACCGGGGAGCTGTTTTTT.

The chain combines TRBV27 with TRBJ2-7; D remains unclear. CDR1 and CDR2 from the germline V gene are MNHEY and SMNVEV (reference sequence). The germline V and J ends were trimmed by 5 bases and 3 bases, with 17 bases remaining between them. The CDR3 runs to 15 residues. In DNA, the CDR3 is TGTGCCAGCAGTCCCCCTCCCGGCAGGAGCTACGAGCAGTACTTC. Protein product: CASSPPPGRSYEQYF.